The rows below give T cell receptor beta chains drawn from one sample of a study of cytomegalovirus exposure and HLA in healthy donors. The protocol was immunoSEQ multiplex PCR, while the TCRdb copy is restricted to in-frame clones and leaves out a portion. Altogether some 180,000 clones are present, roughly 77% being singletons, with the ten largest covering 3.4%. Sequencing was performed on PBMCs. The receptors stem from a man aged 35 to 55 in good health and CMV-seropositive. CDR3s include the opening cysteine and the closing phenylalanine or tryptophan.

V gene: TRBV5-6; CDR3 protein: CASSRTGSGNEQFF
V gene: TRBV6-5; CDR3 protein: CASSLAGLLETQYF
V gene: TRBV5-6; CDR3 protein: CASSFKGQGGLADTQYF
V gene: TRBV5-6; CDR3 protein: CASSFGRDNEQFF
V gene: TRBV5-1; CDR3 protein: CASSLLQVADTQYF
V gene: TRBV5-1; CDR3 protein: CASSFGGTGASNEKLFF
V gene: TRBV2; CDR3 protein: CASSENSMAYEQYF
V gene: TRBV27; CDR3 protein: CASSRRENSYNEQFF
V gene: TRBV25-1; CDR3 protein: CASSESRVLGNTIYF
V gene: TRBV7-9; CDR3 protein: CASSPPTGQGVETQYF
V gene: TRBV19; CDR3 protein: CASSGTSGLKSYNEQFF
V gene: TRBV5-1; CDR3 protein: CASSLEAGATAGETQYF
V gene: TRBV4-2; CDR3 protein: CASSLLAGGSYNEQFF
V gene: TRBV5-1; CDR3 protein: CASSASGTGNTYEQYF
V gene: TRBV10-2; CDR3 protein: CASSESRQPQHF
V gene: TRBV5-1; CDR3 protein: CASSPSPGNTIYF
V gene: TRBV6-1; CDR3 protein: CASRDTTGGWETQYF
V gene: TRBV4-1; CDR3 protein: CASSQDIARTYEQYF
V gene: TRBV25-1; CDR3 protein: CASSDPRGGELFF
V gene: TRBV4-1; CDR3 protein: CASSQTGLPYEQYF
V gene: TRBV7-9; CDR3 protein: CASSLNGQTTEAFF
V gene: TRBV2; CDR3 protein: CASNRQTEETQYF
V gene: TRBV6-5; CDR3 protein: CASSPSGDGANVLTF
V gene: TRBV7-2; CDR3 protein: CASSGGTYNEQFF
V gene: TRBV6-5; CDR3 protein: CASSYSRQTIEKLFF
V gene: TRBV19; CDR3 protein: CASTRPGTGVTEAFF
V gene: TRBV28; CDR3 protein: CASTGLRGPLHF
V gene: TRBV12-5; CDR3 protein: CASGGSGTEAFF
V gene: TRBV5-1; CDR3 protein: CASGQGGDTQYF
V gene: TRBV7-8; CDR3 protein: CASSLTPGTGPCEQYF
V gene: TRBV5-1; CDR3 protein: CASSLDLNQETQYF
V gene: TRBV5-1; CDR3 protein: CASSLDPTKSSYEQYF
V gene: TRBV9; CDR3 protein: CASSAGTGGSQETQYF
V gene: TRBV29-1; CDR3 protein: CSVRTGGEKLFF